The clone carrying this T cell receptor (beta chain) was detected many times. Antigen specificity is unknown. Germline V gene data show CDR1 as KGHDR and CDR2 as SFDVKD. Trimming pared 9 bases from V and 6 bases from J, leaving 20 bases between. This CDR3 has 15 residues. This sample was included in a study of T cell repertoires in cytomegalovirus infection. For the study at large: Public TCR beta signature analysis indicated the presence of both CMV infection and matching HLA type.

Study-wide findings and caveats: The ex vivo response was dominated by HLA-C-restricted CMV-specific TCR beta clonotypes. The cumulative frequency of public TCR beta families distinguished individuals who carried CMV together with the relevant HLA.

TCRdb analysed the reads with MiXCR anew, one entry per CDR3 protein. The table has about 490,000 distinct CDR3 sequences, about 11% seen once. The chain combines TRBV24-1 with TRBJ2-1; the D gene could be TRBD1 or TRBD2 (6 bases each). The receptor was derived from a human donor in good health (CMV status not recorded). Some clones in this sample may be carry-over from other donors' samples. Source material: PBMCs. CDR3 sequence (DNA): TGTGCCACCGCTGGAGGGGGGCCAAAAATCAATGAGCAGTTCTTC. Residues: CATAGGGPKINEQFF.